This T cell receptor beta chain was documented in a study of chemoradiotherapy in HPV16-positive cancers. V lost 6 bases, J lost 1 base, and 15 bases lay in between. From germline, CDR1 is LGHNA and CDR2 YNFKEQ. This CDR3 contains 16 residues. Study-level findings and limits: HPV-responsive T-cell expansion during chemoradiotherapy was linked to improved recurrence-free survival in HPV16-positive patients.

This clone was detected once. Its antigen remains unknown. Produced via immunoSEQ multiplex PCR; TCRdb's table is partial and in-frame only. Counted here are 20,000 to 25,000 clones, approximately 83% occurring once; the ten biggest clones make up under 5.5%. Material: blood, obtained from a patient who underwent chemoradiotherapy. The rearrangement joins TRBV4-2 to TRBJ1-4; D might be TRBD1 (6 bases). The clonotype was recovered from a human donor with HPV-associated anogenital cancer. The CDR3 DNA sequence: TGTGCCAGCAGGGGGGCACGGGCGAGAACTAATGAAAAACTGTTTTTT. It translates to CASRGARARTNEKLFF.